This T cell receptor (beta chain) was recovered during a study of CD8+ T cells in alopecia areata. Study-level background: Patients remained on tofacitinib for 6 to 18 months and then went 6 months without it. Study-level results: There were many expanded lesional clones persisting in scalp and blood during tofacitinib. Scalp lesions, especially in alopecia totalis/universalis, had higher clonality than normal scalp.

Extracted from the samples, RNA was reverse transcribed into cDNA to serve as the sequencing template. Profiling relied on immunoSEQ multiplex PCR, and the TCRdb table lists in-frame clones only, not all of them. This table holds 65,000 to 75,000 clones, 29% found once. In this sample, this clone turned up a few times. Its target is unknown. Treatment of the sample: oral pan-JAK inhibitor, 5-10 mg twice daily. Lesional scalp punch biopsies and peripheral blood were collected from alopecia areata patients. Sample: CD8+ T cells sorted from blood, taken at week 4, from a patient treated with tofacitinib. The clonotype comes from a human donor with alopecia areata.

The CDR3 DNA reads TGTGCCAGCAGTGAATCGGCGGGGGGCCCAGAGCAGTATTTT. Its protein is CASSESAGGPEQYF. The chain is built from TRBV2 and TRBJ2-3, with 8 positions matching TRBD2. The CDR3 sequence is 14 residues long. With 2 bases clipped from V and 11 bases from J, the junction kept 9 bases outside the gene matches. CDR1 and CDR2 (germline): SNHLY, FYNNEI.